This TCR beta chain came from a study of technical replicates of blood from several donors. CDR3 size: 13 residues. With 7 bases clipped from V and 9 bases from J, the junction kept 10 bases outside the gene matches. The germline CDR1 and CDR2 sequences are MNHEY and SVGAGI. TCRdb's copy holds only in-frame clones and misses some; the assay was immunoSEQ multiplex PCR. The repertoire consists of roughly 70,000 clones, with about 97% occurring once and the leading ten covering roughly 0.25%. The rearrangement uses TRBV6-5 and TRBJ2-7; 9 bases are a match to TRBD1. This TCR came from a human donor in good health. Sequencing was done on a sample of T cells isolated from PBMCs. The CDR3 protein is CASTPGQGFSQYF. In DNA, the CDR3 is TGTGCCAGCACCCCGGGACAGGGATTTTCGCAGTACTTC.